This T cell receptor beta chain was documented in a study of cytomegalovirus exposure and HLA in healthy donors. The wider study: A later analysis reported the 95 to 150 validation repertoires used the same platform as the approximately 660 first-cohort repertoires.

The donors were part of the roughly 120-subject validation cohort, which stood apart from the approximately 670-subject first cohort. The CDR3 totals 14 residues. The germline gives CDR1 LNHNV, CDR2 YYDKDF (reference sequence). Trimming cost V 0 bases and J 6 bases, with 11 bases left between them. Overall study findings and caveats: Cytomegalovirus-associated status was assigned to about 160 TCR beta chains.

Comments on this clone: Its antigen is still unknown.

Method: immunoSEQ multiplex PCR; TCRdb's copy keeps in-frame clones and lacks some. The sample has hundreds of thousands of clones, roughly 85% seen once. This sequence originates from a woman aged 18-29 years in good health and CMV-seronegative. Source material: PBMCs. This rearrangement joins TRBV15 to TRBJ1-1; tentatively, D is TRBD1 (5 bases). DNA of the CDR3: TGTGCCACCAGCAGAGATCCCGGGGGATCTGAAGCTTTCTTT. Its protein is CATSRDPGGSEAFF.